Listed below are T cell receptor beta chains from one sample, sequenced in a study of blood T cell repertoires in COVID-19. This table comes from immunoSEQ multiplex PCR, and its TCRdb copy is limited to in-frame clones, with some not included. The sample yields more than 150,000 clones, roughly 87% seen once. Sample: PBMCs or T cells enriched from blood (not recorded which). These receptors were taken from a woman in her thirties who had recovered from COVID-19. The CDR3 runs from the conserved cysteine through the conserved F or W. A D gene is named only where the DNA matches it firmly. Not every row has a clone size; where given, it reads once, few, many or a size class.

v_call	d_call	j_call	clone_size	cdr3_nt	cdr3_aa
TRBV7-3	-	TRBJ1-5	-	TGTGCCAGCAGCGCGGGACCGGATCAGCCCCAGCATTTT	CASSAGPDQPQHF
TRBV19	TRBD2	TRBJ2-1	-	TGTGCCAGTAGTATACTAGCGGCGACCAATGAGCAGTTCTTC	CASSILAATNEQFF
TRBV23-1	-	TRBJ1-1	-	TGCGCCAGCAGTCAATCGTGGGGGAAAGGCACAGTGAGGGGGTTGAACACTGAAGCTTTCTTT	CASSQSWGKGTVRGLNTEAFF
TRBV5-6	-	TRBJ1-1	-	TGTGCCAGCAGCGAGACCCGGGGACACCCTTACATGGAAACTGAAGCTTTCTTT	CASSETRGHPYMETEAFF
TRBV6-5	-	TRBJ2-7	-	TGTGCCAGCAGTTCTTTTAGAACCTACGAGCAGTACTTC	CASSSFRTYEQYF
TRBV29-1	TRBD1	TRBJ2-1	-	TGCAGCGCCTCCGGGACAGGGACTGAGCAGTTCTTC	CSASGTGTEQFF
TRBV28	-	TRBJ1-1	-	TGTGCCAGCTGTGGGGGGTTTGCGAACACTGAAGCTTTCTTT	CASCGGFANTEAFF
TRBV11-3	-	TRBJ2-7	-	TGTGCCAGCACCGACGCTAGACTAGAGCAGTACTTC	CASTDARLEQYF
TRBV11-2	-	TRBJ1-2	-	TGTGCCAGCAGCTTAGGAGGGGGATATGGCTACACCTTC	CASSLGGGYGYTF
TRBV4-2	TRBD1	TRBJ1-2	-	TGTGCCAGCAGCCAAGTCGCAGGGGGAAGCTATGGCTACACCTTC	CASSQVAGGSYGYTF
TRBV2	-	TRBJ2-7	-	TGTGCCAGCAGCGGCCGGGGGTCTACCTACGAGCAGTACTTC	CASSGRGSTYEQYF
TRBV6-2/TRBV6-3	-	TRBJ2-5	once	TGTGCCAGCAGTTGGCAGGGGCGAAAGACCCAGTACTTC	CASSWQGRKTQYF
TRBV11-3	TRBD1	TRBJ1-1	-	TGTGCCAGCAGCCTAGGACAGGAGGCTGAAGCTTTCTTT	CASSLGQEAEAFF
TRBV20-1	-	TRBJ1-1	-	TGCAGTGCAGGGAGAGTGGATGAAGCTTTCTTT	CSAGRVDEAFF
TRBV7-8	TRBD2	TRBJ2-3	once	TGTGCCAGCAGCGAACTAGCGGGGCGCACAGATACGCAGTATTTT	CASSELAGRTDTQYF
TRBV6-6	TRBD1	TRBJ2-7	-	TGTGCCAGCAGTTTCATCACAGGGGGCGAGCAGTACTTC	CASSFITGGEQYF
TRBV4-2	TRBD1	TRBJ1-4	once	TGTGCCAGCAGCCAAGATTTAGTACTCAGGGGGCGAAGAACTAATGAAAAACTGTTTTTT	CASSQDLVLRGRRTNEKLFF
TRBV5-1	TRBD2	TRBJ2-7	once	TGCGCCAGCAGCTTGAGAGGGCTAGCGGGAGATATCCTTTCCTACGAGCAGTACTTT	CASSLRGLAGDILSYEQYF
TRBV5-1	TRBD1	TRBJ1-2	once	TGCGCCAGCAGCTTACAGGGGGAGTATGGCTACACCTTC	CASSLQGEYGYTF
TRBV6-1	TRBD2	TRBJ2-7	-	TGTGCCAGCAGTGATCCGGGACTAGCGGACCTCTACGAGCAGTACTTC	CASSDPGLADLYEQYF
TRBV7-8	TRBD1	TRBJ1-1	-	TGTGCCAGCAGCCCCCGGTTCCGGGGACAGGGTTCTTTGTCTGGCTACGCTGAAGCTTTCTTT	CASSPRFRGQGSLSGYAEAFF
TRBV27	TRBD1	TRBJ2-7	-	TGTGCCAGCAGGCCCCGGGACAGGGGCTACGAGCAGTACTTC	CASRPRDRGYEQYF
TRBV30	-	TRBJ1-5	-	TGTGCCTGGAGTGTAATGGGAGGCAATCAGCCCCAGCATTTT	CAWSVMGGNQPQHF
TRBV5-5	TRBD1	TRBJ1-5	-	TGTGCCAGCAGCTTGGGACAGGGCTTAAGGCAGCCCCAGCATTTT	CASSLGQGLRQPQHF
TRBV7-9	TRBD1	TRBJ2-5	-	TGTGCCAGCAGCTTAACGGGACAGGGGATAGGGGAGACCCAGTACTTC	CASSLTGQGIGETQYF
TRBV3-1/TRBV3-2	TRBD2	TRBJ2-3	-	TGTGCCAGCAGCCGGAGCGGGAGAGGGGGCACAGATACGCAGTATTTT	CASSRSGRGGTDTQYF
TRBV11-3	-	TRBJ2-2	-	TGTGCCAGCAGCTTAGCACTCATACAGGGCACCGGGGAGCTGTTTTTT	CASSLALIQGTGELFF
TRBV29-1	-	TRBJ2-7	-	TGCAGCGTTGAGGACCGGGCAGGGGTCGCCTACGAGCAGTACTTC	CSVEDRAGVAYEQYF
TRBV24-1	-	TRBJ2-3	-	TGTGCCACCAGTGATAGAAACAGGGTGGATACGCAGTATTTT	CATSDRNRVDTQYF
TRBV2	-	TRBJ1-5	-	TGTGCCAGCAGCACTACTTACGAGGCTAGCAATCAGCCCCAGCATTTT	CASSTTYEASNQPQHF
TRBV19	-	TRBJ1-1	once	TGTGCCAGTAGTATATTCCTGGCAGGGAACACTGAAGCTTTCTTT	CASSIFLAGNTEAFF
TRBV14	TRBD1	TRBJ1-2	-	TGTGCCAGCAGCCAAAGTAGAGTGCGGGACAGGGGGCGATGGAACTATGGCTACACCTTC	CASSQSRVRDRGRWNYGYTF
TRBV2	-	TRBJ2-5	-	TGTGCCAGTACCACGGACTTAACGGAGACCCAGTACTTC	CASTTDLTETQYF
TRBV7-2	TRBD2	TRBJ2-2	-	TGTGCCAGCAGCTTTAGCGGGGTTTCCCGGGAGCTGTTTTTT	CASSFSGVSRELFF
TRBV2	-	TRBJ1-1	-	TGTGCCAGCAGTGGGGGACTGGGGTTGAGGGTGGACACTGAAGCTTTCTTT	CASSGGLGLRVDTEAFF
TRBV5-4	TRBD1	TRBJ2-5	-	TGTGCCAGCACCTTTGGCCGCTGGACAGGGGCCCAAGAGACCCAGTACTTC	CASTFGRWTGAQETQYF
TRBV7-8	-	TRBJ1-4	-	TGTGCCAGCAGCCCACGGATTGGGGCGGGACCAACTAATGAAAAACTGTTTTTT	CASSPRIGAGPTNEKLFF
TRBV3-1/TRBV3-2	-	TRBJ1-1	-	TGTGCCAGCAGCCAAGAACCCGACTACCGCTCTGAAGCTTTCTTT	CASSQEPDYRSEAFF
TRBV7-9	TRBD2	TRBJ2-3	-	TGTGCCAGCAGCTACCTAACCGGGACTAGCGGTAGCACAGATACGCAGTATTTT	CASSYLTGTSGSTDTQYF
TRBV5-1	-	TRBJ2-7	-	TGCGCCAGCAGCTTTCAGTCCAGCGAGCAGTACTTC	CASSFQSSEQYF
TRBV5-1	-	TRBJ2-1	-	TGCGCCAGCAGCTTGGGTGGGGCTAGCTCCTACAATGAGCAGTTCTTC	CASSLGGASSYNEQFF
TRBV30	TRBD2	TRBJ2-3	-	TGTGCCTGGAGTGTTTATAGCGGGGGGGCCGATACGCAGTATTTT	CAWSVYSGGADTQYF
TRBV7-9	-	TRBJ2-3	-	TGTGCCAGCAGCGGATGGGGGGACTCCCGAATTGCAGATACGCAGTATTTT	CASSGWGDSRIADTQYF
TRBV14	-	TRBJ1-1	-	TGTGCCAGCAGCCAAGACTGGGACAAGAACACTGAAGCTTTCTTT	CASSQDWDKNTEAFF
TRBV4-1	-	TRBJ2-5	once	TGCGCCAGCAGCCAAGGTCAGGTGGTTTTTCGGGAGACCCAGTACTTC	CASSQGQVVFRETQYF
TRBV28	-	TRBJ1-2	-	TGTGCCAGCAGACGCGGACAGTCCTATGGCTACACCTTC	CASRRGQSYGYTF
TRBV5-8	TRBD1	TRBJ1-2	-	TGTGCCAGCAGCTTGGGACAGGGATTCTATGGCTACACCTTC	CASSLGQGFYGYTF
TRBV30	TRBD1	TRBJ2-3	-	TGTGCCTGGAGGGACAGGGGGCCAGATACGCAGTATTTT	CAWRDRGPDTQYF
TRBV19	-	TRBJ1-5	-	TGTGCCAGTAGAAACAGGGCCGAGGGAAGCAATCAGCCCCAGCATTTT	CASRNRAEGSNQPQHF
TRBV9	TRBD1	TRBJ1-2	-	TGTGCCAGCAGCGTTGGGGGACCGGGACAGGGCCCCTATGGCTACACCTTC	CASSVGGPGQGPYGYTF
TRBV11-1	TRBD2	TRBJ2-1	-	TGTGCCAGCAGCTTACAGCGGGAGATGGGTGAGCAGTTCTTC	CASSLQREMGEQFF
TRBV29-1	-	TRBJ1-2	-	TGCAGCGTTGGAGACAGGAACGCCTACACCTTC	CSVGDRNAYTF
TRBV5-4	-	TRBJ2-7	-	TGTGCCAGCAGTCGAGTAACCGGGACTGAGGCTAACGAGCAGTACTTC	CASSRVTGTEANEQYF
TRBV30	-	TRBJ1-2	-	TGTGCCTGGACCTCTAACTATGGCTACACCTTC	CAWTSNYGYTF